Described below is a single T cell receptor beta chain sequence and its context. Ten or more counts support this clonotype. Its antigen has not been determined. Base-call qualities are not available, and no considerably larger clone is one nucleotide away. These data originate in a study of patients and donors after allogeneic stem cell transplantation (dated by TCRdb to 2020 to 2022). The CDR3 holds 11 amino acids from the cysteine to the phenylalanine. Here the CDR3 DNA is all that survives: 33 bases in frame from base 1. The V end loses 6 bases and the J end loses 8 bases, and a stretch of 7 bases separates them. The method behind the library was RT-PCR. TCRdb records NextSeq 550 as the sequencer. The public reads were reanalyzed by TCRdb: fastp trimming at Q25, MiXCR alignment, in-frame beta chains only. Each CDR3 protein appears once, grouped with its most common genes and DNA. A total of 920,000 or so distinct CDR3 sequences appear in this sample, 15% to 20% of them only once. The ten largest clones represent approximately 5.9% of the sample.

The sequence is built from TRBV12-3 or TRBV12-4 and TRBJ1-4, with the D gene too uncertain to name. The material sequenced was blood, either unsorted or a sorted T cell fraction (not recorded which). This receptor was taken from a human donor who was either an allogeneic HSCT recipient or a stem cell or donor lymphocyte infusion donor (not recorded which). It is not recorded whose cells these are; they may come from a transplant donor. CDR3 reads: CASRIREKLFF. The DNA sequence reads TGTGCCAGCAGGATAAGGGAAAAACTGTTTTTT.